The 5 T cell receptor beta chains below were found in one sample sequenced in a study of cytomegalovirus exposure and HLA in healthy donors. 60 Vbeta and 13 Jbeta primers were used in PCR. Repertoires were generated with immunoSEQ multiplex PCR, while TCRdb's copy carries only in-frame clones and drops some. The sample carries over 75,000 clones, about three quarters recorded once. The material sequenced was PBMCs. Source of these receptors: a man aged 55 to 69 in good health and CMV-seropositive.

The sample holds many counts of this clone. The CDR3: CASSLQTGLNTEAFF. Here the CDR3 DNA reads TGTGCCAGCAGCCTCCAGACAGGGTTGAACACTGAAGCTTTCTTT. This chain uses TRBV11-1 with TRBJ1-1; 7 bases are shared with TRBD1. This CDR3 region has 15 residues. From germline, CDR1 is SGHAT and CDR2 FQDESV (reference sequence). V shed 5 bases and J 0 bases; nucleotides not matched to a gene: 6.

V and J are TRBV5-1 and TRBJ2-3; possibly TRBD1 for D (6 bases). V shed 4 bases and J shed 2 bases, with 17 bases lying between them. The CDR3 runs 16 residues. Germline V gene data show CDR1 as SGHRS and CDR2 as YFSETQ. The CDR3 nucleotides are TGCGCCAGCAGCCCAGCTCCTCAGGGGTACACAGATACGCAGTATTTT. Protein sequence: CASSPAPQGYTDTQYF.

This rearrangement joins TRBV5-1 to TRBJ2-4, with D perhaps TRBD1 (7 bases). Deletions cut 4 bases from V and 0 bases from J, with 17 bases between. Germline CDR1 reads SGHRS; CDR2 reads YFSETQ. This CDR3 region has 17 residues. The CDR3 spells CASSTLTGEVAKNIQYF. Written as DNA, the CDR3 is TGCGCCAGCAGCACCTTAACAGGGGAGGTAGCCAAAAACATTCAGTACTTC.

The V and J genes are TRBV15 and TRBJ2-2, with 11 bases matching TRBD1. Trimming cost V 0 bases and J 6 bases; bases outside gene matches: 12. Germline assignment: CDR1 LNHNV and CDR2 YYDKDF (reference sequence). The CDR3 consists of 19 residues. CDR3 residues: CATSREWTGGGGSAGELFF. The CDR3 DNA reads TGTGCCACCAGCAGAGAATGGACAGGGGGCGGAGGGTCGGCCGGGGAGCTGTTTTTT.

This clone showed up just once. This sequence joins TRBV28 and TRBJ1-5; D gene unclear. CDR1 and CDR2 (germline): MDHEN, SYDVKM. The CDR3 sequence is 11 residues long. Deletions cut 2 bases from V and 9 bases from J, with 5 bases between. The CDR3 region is CASSLEGPQHF. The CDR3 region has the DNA TGTGCCAGCAGTTTAGAGGGGCCCCAGCATTTT.